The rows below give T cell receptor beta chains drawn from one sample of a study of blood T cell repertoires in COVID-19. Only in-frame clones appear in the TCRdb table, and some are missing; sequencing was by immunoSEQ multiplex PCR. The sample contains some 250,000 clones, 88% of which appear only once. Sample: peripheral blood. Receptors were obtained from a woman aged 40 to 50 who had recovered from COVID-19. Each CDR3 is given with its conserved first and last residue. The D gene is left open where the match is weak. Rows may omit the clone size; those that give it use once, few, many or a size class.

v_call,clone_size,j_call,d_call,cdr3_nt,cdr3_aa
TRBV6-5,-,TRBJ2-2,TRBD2,TGTGCCAGCAGTTACGGAGCGGGAGGGGTCACCGGGGAGCTGTTTTTT,CASSYGAGGVTGELFF
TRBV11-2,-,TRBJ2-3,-,TGTGCCAGCAGCTTAGACCCCGAGGGTACGCAGTATTTT,CASSLDPEGTQYF
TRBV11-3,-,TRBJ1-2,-,TGTGCCAGCAGCTTGATGGGGACAACGCAGGATGGCTACACCTTC,CASSLMGTTQDGYTF
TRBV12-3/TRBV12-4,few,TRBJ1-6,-,TGTGCCAGCAGTTTGCAGTTTTCACCCCTCCACTTT,CASSLQFSPLHF
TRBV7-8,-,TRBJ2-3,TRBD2,TGTGCCAGCAGCTTAGGGGCGGGAGGAGTTACGCAGTATTTT,CASSLGAGGVTQYF
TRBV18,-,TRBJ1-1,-,TGTGCCAGCTCACCATCAGCGATGAACACTGAAGCTTTCTTT,CASSPSAMNTEAFF
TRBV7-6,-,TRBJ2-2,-,TGTGCCAGCAGCTTAGCGACGGCCCGGGGGACCGGGGAGCTGTTTTTT,CASSLATARGTGELFF
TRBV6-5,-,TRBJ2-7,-,TGTGCCAGCACCAATAATGCCATAGCGGCCGAGCAGTACTTC,CASTNNAIAAEQYF
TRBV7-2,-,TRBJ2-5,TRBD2,TGTGCCAGCAGCTTAGACGGGACGGGGGGCCAGTACTTC,CASSLDGTGGQYF
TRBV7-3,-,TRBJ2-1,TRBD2,TGTGCCAGCAGCTTAAGTACTAGCGGGAGCGCGCAGTTCTTC,CASSLSTSGSAQFF
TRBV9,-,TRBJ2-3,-,TGTGCCAGCAGCCCCGGGACACTCACAGATACGCAGTATTTT,CASSPGTLTDTQYF
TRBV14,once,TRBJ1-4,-,TGTGCCAGCAGCCGCCGGGGGGCCCGAACTAATGAAAAACTGTTTTTT,CASSRRGARTNEKLFF
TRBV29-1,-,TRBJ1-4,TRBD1,TGCAGCGTGGCGACAGGGGGCACGAGAGAAAAACTGTTTTTT,CSVATGGTREKLFF
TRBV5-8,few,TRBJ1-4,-,TGTGCCAGCAGCCCTGGGCGGGCTAATGAAAAACTGTTTTTT,CASSPGRANEKLFF
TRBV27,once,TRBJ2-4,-,TGTGCCAGCACCTCCCGACTTACCAAAAACATTCAGTACTTC,CASTSRLTKNIQYF
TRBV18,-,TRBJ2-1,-,TGTGCCAGCTCACCCCCTCTCGGGGGGCGAGGGGGCAATGAGCAGTTCTTC,CASSPPLGGRGGNEQFF
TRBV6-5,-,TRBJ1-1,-,TGTGCCAGCAGGGCCCCGCGGGCTGAAGCTTTCTTT,CASRAPRAEAFF
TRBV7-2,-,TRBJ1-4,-,TGTGCCAGCAGCCCAGGGATTGAAAAACTGTTTTTT,CASSPGIEKLFF
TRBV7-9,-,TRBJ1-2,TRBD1,TGTGCCAGCAGCCAAACCCGGACAGGCAGGGAGACCTTC,CASSQTRTGRETF
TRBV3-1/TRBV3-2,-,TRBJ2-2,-,TGTGCCAGCAGCCAAACTAGCGGGGAGCTGTTTTTT,CASSQTSGELFF
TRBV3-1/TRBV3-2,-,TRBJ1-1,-,TGTGCCAGCAGCCAAGGAGGGTTTGGTGAAGCTTTCTTT,CASSQGGFGEAFF
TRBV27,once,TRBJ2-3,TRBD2,TGTGCCAGCAGACGAGGCGGGAGCGTAGGCACAGATACGCAGTATTTT,CASRRGGSVGTDTQYF
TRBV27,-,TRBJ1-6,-,TGTGCCAGCGGGGGGGGCAGCCCGAGCTCCTATAATTCACCCCTCCACTTT,CASGGGSPSSYNSPLHF
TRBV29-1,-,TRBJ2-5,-,TGCAGCGCGGGCCTCGAGGGAGAGACCCAGTACTTC,CSAGLEGETQYF
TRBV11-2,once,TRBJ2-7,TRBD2,TGTGCCAGCAGCTGGCCCCAGCTAGCGGACCAGGTATACGAGCAGTACTTC,CASSWPQLADQVYEQYF
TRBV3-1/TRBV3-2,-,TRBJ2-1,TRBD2,TGTGCCAGCAGCCAGGGACTAGCGGGAAATGAGCAGTTCTTC,CASSQGLAGNEQFF
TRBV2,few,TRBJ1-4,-,TGTGCCAGCAGCGGACTTCCTCGTATTGAAAAACTGTTTTTT,CASSGLPRIEKLFF
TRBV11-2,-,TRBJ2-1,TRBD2,TGTGCCAGCAGCTTAGGCCTAGCGGCTTACAATGAGCAGTTCTTC,CASSLGLAAYNEQFF
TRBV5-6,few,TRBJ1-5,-,TGTGCCAGCAGCTTACGCCACATCCTCAATCAGCCCCAGCATTTT,CASSLRHILNQPQHF
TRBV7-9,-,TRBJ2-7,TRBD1,TGTGCCAGCACGGGACAGAACTCCTACGAGCAGTACTTC,CASTGQNSYEQYF
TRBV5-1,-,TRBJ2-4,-,TGCGCCAGCAGCCTAGGACAGCCCCAGTACTTC,CASSLGQPQYF
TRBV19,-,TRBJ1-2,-,TGTGCCAGTAGTAGGGGTCGCAGGGACTATGGCTACACCTTC,CASSRGRRDYGYTF
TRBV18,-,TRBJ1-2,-,TGTGCCAGCTCACCTGGCAGGGCAGACTATGGCTACACCTTC,CASSPGRADYGYTF
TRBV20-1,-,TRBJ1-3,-,TGCAGTGCTAGTCGGGGGGCCTTAGGTGGAAACACCATATATTTT,CSASRGALGGNTIYF
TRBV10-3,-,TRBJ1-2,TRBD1,TGTGCCGCCCGAGGGGGACAGGCCCCAAATAACTATGGCTACACCTTC,CAARGGQAPNNYGYTF
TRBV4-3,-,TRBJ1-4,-,TGCGCCAGCAGCCCCGGGGGGGGCGGGTTTGAAAAACTGTTTTTT,CASSPGGGGFEKLFF
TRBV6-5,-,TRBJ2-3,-,TGTGCCACCAAAGGAGACCACACAGATACGCAGTATTTT,CATKGDHTDTQYF
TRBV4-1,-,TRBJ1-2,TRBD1,TGCGCCAGCAGCGGACCGACAGGGGGCTTGGCTAACTATGGCTACACCTTC,CASSGPTGGLANYGYTF
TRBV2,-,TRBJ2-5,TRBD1,TGTGCCAGCAGGGGACAGGGGGGGGCCCAGTACTTC,CASRGQGGAQYF